The 8 T cell receptor beta chains reported below all come from one sample, sequenced in a study of T cell responses to AZD1222 COVID-19 vaccine (dated by TCRdb to the early 2020s). Library generation was performed with the immunoSEQ multiplex PCR assay. TCRdb carries this immuneACCESS record with in-frame sequences only. Its versions omit some clonotypes, under half of them owing to an unresolved V gene in the studies checked, with the rest unexplained. In this sample the table shows roughly 180,000 clones, around 92% of which occur a single time. The top ten hold under 1.5% of the sample. The time point tag for this specimen amounts to: about 28 days (+/-7) after the second vaccine dose. The material sequenced was peripheral blood, taken 28 days after the second AZD1222 dose. These receptors were taken from an adult who received the AZD1222 COVID-19 vaccine.

The CDR3 reads CAWSVARNTEAFF. DNA of the CDR3: TGTGCCTGGAGTGTGGCAAGGAACACTGAAGCTTTCTTT. The V and J genes are TRBV30 and TRBJ1-1; no clear D. The V end lost 0 bases, the J end lost 1 base, and 6 bases lay between the germline ends. Germline CDR1 and CDR2: GTSNPN and SVGIG (reference sequence). The CDR3 is 13 amino acids.

The chain recombines TRBV7-9 with TRBJ2-5; D call uncertain. V was pared by 5 bases and J by 3 bases, with 16 bases between. Germline V gene sequence: CDR1 SEHNR, CDR2 FQNEAQ (reference sequence). This CDR3 has 15 amino acids. The CDR3 bases are TGTGCCAGCAGCGGTCGTCGAGGAGAGGAAGAGACCCAGTACTTC. Translated, it gives CASSGRRGEEETQYF.

This rearrangement joins TRBV7-9 to TRBJ2-1, with 14 positions matching TRBD2. The CDR3 totals 16 residues. Germline CDR1 reads SEHNR; CDR2 reads FQNEAQ (reference sequence). Trimming removed 5 bases from V and 8 bases from J; junction bases left unmatched: 8. The CDR3 bases are TGTGCCAGCAGCCCCCGACTAGCGGGAGGGCTGGATGAGCAGTTCTTC. Amino acids: CASSPRLAGGLDEQFF. The full variable domain, in which reference TRBV7-9 and TRBJ2-1 provide the parts outside the CDR3, is DTGVSQNPRHKITKRGQNVTFRCDPISEHNRLYWYRQTLGQGPEFLTYFQNEAQLEKSRLLSDRFSAERPKGSFSTLEIQRTEQGDSAMYLCASSPRLAGGLDEQFFGPGTRLTVL.

The V call is TRBV28, the J call TRBJ1-5; tentatively, D is TRBD1 (6 bases). CDR3 length: 14 residues. Per germline, CDR1 MDHEN and CDR2 SYDVKM. Trimming stripped 8 bases from V and 6 bases from J, with 17 bases between. The CDR3 nucleotides are TGTGCCAGCGCGCAAGGGGGGGTTGGTCAGCCCCAGCATTTT. Translated, it gives CASAQGGVGQPQHF.

The CDR3 spells CASSPQAIQETQYF. CDR3 DNA sequence: TGTGCCAGCTCCCCCCAAGCTATCCAAGAGACCCAGTACTTC. This chain links TRBV6-5 with TRBJ2-5; no firm D call. This CDR3 spans 14 amino acids. Germline V gene data show CDR1 as MNHEY and CDR2 as SVGAGI. Trimming took off 8 bases at V and 1 base at J, with 14 bases between the two ends.

The V gene is TRBV7-8, the J gene TRBJ2-3; D is uncertain. Germline V CDR1 and CDR2: SGHVS, FQNEAQ. V lost 2 bases to trimming and J lost 4 bases, with 7 bases between them. The CDR3 contains 13 residues. The CDR3 reads CASSLYGPDTQYF. The CDR3 DNA reads TGTGCCAGCAGCTTATACGGCCCAGATACGCAGTATTTT.

The chain has TRBV24-1 and TRBJ2-2, with 7 bases aligning to TRBD2. Germline V gives CDR1 KGHDR, CDR2 SFDVKD. There are 18 residues in the CDR3. V lost 2 bases and J lost 1; bases outside the gene matches: 9. The DNA for the CDR3 is TGTGCCACCAGTGATTCGCCCGGGGAGCGGGGGAACACCGGGGAGCTGTTTTTT. Its translation is CATSDSPGERGNTGELFF.

This clone was seen a single time. J is TRBJ2-1 and V is TRBV4-3, with TRBD2 matching 12 bases. Germline assignment: CDR1 LGHNA and CDR2 YSLEER. CDR3 length: 13 residues. J lost 10 bases, V lost 3 bases, and 1 base had no gene match. CDR3 loop: CASSHGLAGEQFF. The CDR3 region has the DNA TGCGCCAGCAGCCATGGACTAGCGGGAGAGCAGTTCTTC.